A selection of T cell receptor beta chains follows, all from one sample in a study of prognosis after radiotherapy for stage I lung cancer. TCRdb passed the multiplex PCR reads through MiXCR, listing each CDR3 protein once. In the table there are around 51,000 distinct CDR3 sequences, roughly 35% of which are singletons. The input for sequencing was PBMCs, taken before or after stereotactic body radiation therapy (not recorded which). All receptors come from a donor at least 50 years old with non-small cell lung cancer. Each CDR3 is given with its conserved first and last residue.

v_call: TRBV15; j_call: TRBJ2-7; cdr3_aa: CATSSGTIGEQYF
v_call: TRBV11-2; j_call: TRBJ2-7; cdr3_aa: CASSLVTSGYEQYF
v_call: TRBV27; j_call: TRBJ2-7; cdr3_aa: CASSPRTSGRAWGNEQYF
v_call: TRBV20-1; j_call: TRBJ1-2; cdr3_aa: CSASIEEGSGGYTF
v_call: TRBV3-1; j_call: TRBJ1-5; cdr3_aa: CASSQGIDQPQHF
v_call: TRBV6-1; j_call: TRBJ2-7; cdr3_aa: CASRYEQLDAEQYF
v_call: TRBV5-1; j_call: TRBJ2-2; cdr3_aa: CASSFRYNWELFF
v_call: TRBV20-1; j_call: TRBJ2-5; cdr3_aa: CSASASQEAQYF
v_call: TRBV7-9; j_call: TRBJ2-1; cdr3_aa: CASSPDSAGGQFF
v_call: TRBV6-1; j_call: TRBJ2-1; cdr3_aa: CASSERWTSFDNEQFF
v_call: TRBV25-1; j_call: TRBJ1-1; cdr3_aa: CASSDSLMAGLNTEAFF
v_call: TRBV7-2; j_call: TRBJ1-1; cdr3_aa: CASSLVRGRNTEAFF
v_call: TRBV11-3; j_call: TRBJ2-7; cdr3_aa: CASSLKWSLCGGSSYEQYF
v_call: TRBV15; j_call: TRBJ1-6; cdr3_aa: CATSRGTENSPLHF
v_call: TRBV7-9; j_call: TRBJ1-1; cdr3_aa: CASSLGTGYTEAFF
v_call: TRBV20-1; j_call: TRBJ1-1; cdr3_aa: CSARRQGDTEAFF